The rows below give T cell receptor beta chains drawn from one sample of a study of beta chain features in type 1 diabetes. Sequenced by immunoSEQ multiplex PCR; TCRdb stores in-frame clones only, minus some. The sample shows hundreds of thousands of clones, 9.6% of them seen only once. Sequences were obtained from naive CD4+ T cells from blood. These TCRs come from a woman between 18 and 29 years old in good health. CDR3s include the opening cysteine and the closing phenylalanine or tryptophan. Size values are once, few and many counts, or a class for expanded clones, and some rows have none.

clone_size	v_call	cdr3_aa
few	TRBV7-2	CASSLNALSIDYGYTF
-	TRBV28	CASSSPTGPKTQYF
-	TRBV30	CAWSVLGLDYYEQYF
many	TRBV29-1	CSVVRALGEQYF
few	TRBV5-4	CASSLFSGPYNEQFF
once	TRBV21-1	CASSMTGTSGSGGYEQYF
-	TRBV5-1	CASRIAAADTQYF
few	TRBV29-1	CSAGGGQGVGTEAFF
few	TRBV2	CASSSSQGATEAFF
few	TRBV7-6	CASSQDRAPYGYTF
-	TRBV11-2	CASSFQNYNEQFF
-	TRBV7-2	CASSLGLEIYEQFF
-	TRBV18	CASSTSGVSGNTIYF
few	TRBV30	CAWSGRSGQQPQHF
-	TRBV7-7	CASSLRRGGPYQETQYF
few	TRBV6-6	CASSYSGQGPSYEQYF
-	TRBV5-1	CASSLGPGGDTQYF
few	TRBV4-1	CASSQAMSPSQETQYF
few	TRBV7-3	CASSQSRGNEQFF
few	TRBV7-9	CASSLVSGTSDTYEQYF
-	TRBV2	CASSVPGYGQPQHF
-	TRBV29-1	CSVEDGRGLNGYTF
few	TRBV5-4	CASSPRTGGYNEQFF
few	TRBV28	CASSPGGTVDYGYTF
-	TRBV7-9	CASSKGQVETEAFF
-	TRBV6-1	CASSETGLAITHQYF
few	TRBV4-1	CASSLIIGETQYF
few	TRBV11-2	CASRSIRGGGKRTQETQYF
few	TRBV18	CASSPGRDAEAFF
few	TRBV19	CASSPLGGQNLIKPFF
few	TRBV28	CASRLRGYGYTF
few	TRBV7-9	CASSPTSGGQETQYF
few	TRBV30	CAWSLGQGVGNQPQHF
few	TRBV4-1	CASSQDRTGGIYEQYF
-	TRBV19	CASSLAVLKNEQFF
few	TRBV6-5	CASRIGQGYGYTF
few	TRBV29-1	CSVGQGLYEQYF
few	TRBV4-2	CASSQYPPSGLDGSYEQYF
-	TRBV13	CASSSLGQGRAGANVLTF
-	TRBV10-3	CAISGLYGYTF